This record looks at one TCR beta chain sequence and its context. Profiled with immunoSEQ multiplex PCR; TCRdb holds only in-frame clones, not every one. The data contain 150,000 to 200,000 clones, around four fifths of them singletons. This sample stems from a study of blood T cell repertoires in COVID-19. Across the whole study: Both acute and convalescent COVID-19 samples were obtained from the United States, Italy and Spain. The analysed material was cDNA or gDNA that came from T cells, B-cell-depleted T cells, or PBMCs.

V lost 6 bases and J lost 4, with 6 bases in between. The CDR3 spans 12 residues. Sequencing was carried out using peripheral blood. The source of this sequence is a man between 70 and 80 years old with acute or convalescent COVID-19. The chain couples TRBV12-3 or TRBV12-4 to TRBJ2-2; no definite D call. The CDR3 DNA reads TGTGCCAGCAGCACGGGCACCGGGGAGCTGTTTTTT. This codes for CASSTGTGELFF.